Included here is one T cell receptor (beta chain) sequence, with context. No cognate antigen has been identified for it. No base qualities exist here, and no much larger clone lies one base off it. Sequencing was performed on an Illumina HiSeq 1500. Clones were called with MiXCR by TCRdb after fastp trimmed the public reads at Q25, and only in-frame beta chains were retained. Entries are consolidated by CDR3 protein sequence, retaining the most common genes and DNA. The sample contains around 430,000 distinct CDR3 sequences, approximately 40% of them found a single time. The top ten clonotypes cover 40% to 50% of the sample. What the treatment or condition label conveys for this sample: in vitro stimulation with specific CMV peptide epitopes to enrich CMV-specific T cells. The source of the sample is a study of T cell repertoires in cytomegalovirus infection (dated by TCRdb to about 2019). Turning to the overall study: Alongside well-studied HLA-B-restricted epitopes, the peptide stimulations were aimed at recently identified HLA-C-restricted CMV epitopes, whose presentation resists viral immunomodulation. The HLA type of each donor mattered for the analysis, because public TCR beta signatures pointed to carriage of CMV infection along with the matching HLA type.

V and J are trimmed by 8 bases and 1 base, and the gene matches miss 21 bases of the junction. CDR1 and CDR2 are drawn from the germline V gene: SGHTA, FQGNSA. The CDR3 sequence holds 22 residues, the cysteine and phenylalanine included. The CDR3 DNA has 66 bases and is translated from base 1. On the study overall, not on this receptor specifically: Cumulative frequency of public TCR beta family members discriminated carriers of CMV infection plus the relevant HLA type in this cohort and an independent approximately 360-donor cohort. The ex vivo response was dominated by HLA-C-restricted CMV-specific TCR beta clonotypes, which also provided the single most frequent clonotype in two of eight donors.

This sample comprised cultured PBMCs, obtained from culture after CMV antigen stimulation. The chain was built from TRBV7-2 and TRBJ2-1; the junction holds 15 bases that match TRBD2. This receptor was taken from a human donor in good health (CMV status not recorded). Some clones in this sample may be carry-over from other donors' samples. The CDR3 has the sequence CASGKPARGLAGGEKSYNEQFF. The DNA sequence is as follows: TGTGCCAGCGGGAAACCGGCTAGAGGACTAGCGGGGGGGGAGAAGTCCTACAATGAGCAGTTCTTC. The full variable domain, completed from the reference TRBV7-2 and TRBJ2-1 proteins outside the CDR3, reads GAGVSQSPSNKVTEKGKDVELRCDPISGHTALYWYRQSLGQGLEFLIYFQGNSAPDKSGLPSDRFSAERTGGSVSTLTIQRTQQEDSAVYLCASGKPARGLAGGEKSYNEQFFGPGTRLTVL.